What follows describes a single TCR beta chain. Original handling: Reference gene primers were amplified, and this amplification served to estimate nucleated cell counts. The protocol was immunoSEQ multiplex PCR, while the TCRdb copy is restricted to in-frame clones and leaves out a portion. The V and J calls and the clone size are those of that table, but D and trimming were determined from the DNA. The sample has some 28,000 clones; approximately 87% are singletons. CDR3 length: 16 residues. Germline CDR1 reads GTSNPN; CDR2 reads SVGIG (reference sequence). The trim removed 3 bases at V and 0 bases at J, leaving 5 bases unmatched. This entry belongs to a study of blood T cell repertoires in COVID-19. Study-level background: Material from acute and convalescent COVID-19 was sourced from the United States, Italy and Spain. The analysed material was cDNA or gDNA that came from T cells, B-cell-depleted T cells, or PBMCs.

The clonotype comes from an older man with active COVID-19. J is TRBJ1-3 and V is TRBV30, with 10 bases that match TRBD1. The sample comprised peripheral blood. CDR3 DNA sequence: TGTGCCTGGAGCCCGGGACAGGGGATCTCTGGAAACACCATATATTTT. Translated: CAWSPGQGISGNTIYF.